These 20 T cell receptor beta chains came from one sample sequenced in a study of blood T cell repertoires in COVID-19. Using immunoSEQ multiplex PCR, the repertoire was profiled, and TCRdb retains in-frame clones only, with some absent. The sample lists approximately 220,000 clones; more than 65% were seen once. The sequenced sample consisted of peripheral blood. The source of these receptors is a woman older than 75 with acute or convalescent COVID-19.

Note on this clone: An end of the junction does not agree with germline; a read error may underlie this. The rearrangement links TRBV5-6 to TRBJ1-1, with 11 bases that match TRBD1. The CDR3 has 17 amino acids. Germline V lookup: CDR1 SGHDT, CDR2 YYEEEE. The DNA of the CDR3 is TGTGCCAGCGGCTTGTACGGACAGGGGGCTTTAGGCACTGAAGCTTTCTTT. It encodes CASGLYGQGALGTEAFF.

The chain combines TRBV9 with TRBJ2-3; 7 bases line up with TRBD2. With 3 bases clipped from V and 5 bases from J, the junction kept 12 bases outside the gene matches. Germline V gives CDR1 SGDLS, CDR2 YYNGEE. The CDR3 sequence is 16 residues long. CDR3 sequence reads: CASSAGVWREIDTQYF. Here the CDR3 DNA reads TGTGCCAGCAGCGCCGGGGTGTGGCGGGAGATAGATACGCAGTATTTT.

This clone was observed a few times. The chain couples TRBV27 to TRBJ2-5, with TRBD1 matching over 9 bases. Germline CDR1 MNHEY, CDR2 SMNVEV (reference sequence). This CDR3 has 13 amino acids. J lost 5 bases, V lost 6 bases, and 4 bases had no gene match. Here the CDR3 reads CASRKTGGETQYF. CDR3 nucleotides: TGTGCCAGCAGGAAAACAGGGGGCGAGACCCAGTACTTC.

The V and J genes are TRBV28 and TRBJ2-1; 9 bases match TRBD2. Losses at the gene ends were 3 bases for V and 9 bases for J; bases not matched to a gene: 9. Germline CDR1 and CDR2: MDHEN and SYDVKM. This CDR3 is built from 15 residues. DNA of the CDR3: TGTGCCAGCAGTTTGGTAGCGGGAGTAAGCGGTGAGCAGTTCTTC. Its translation is CASSLVAGVSGEQFF.

The CDR3, as DNA: TGTGCCAGCAGCTTGAATCCCAGGGTAGACTATGGCTACACCTTC. This gives the protein CASSLNPRVDYGYTF. The V and J genes are TRBV5-5 and TRBJ1-2; D is perhaps TRBD1 (5 bases). The CDR3 totals 15 residues. V was trimmed by 1 base and J by 3 bases, leaving 13 bases between them. CDR1 is SGHKS and CDR2 is YYEKEE in the germline V gene (reference sequence).

The genes are TRBV19 and TRBJ1-3; TRBD1 aligns across 8 bases. Per the germline V gene, CDR1 is LNHDA and CDR2 is SQIVND (reference sequence). The CDR3 is 16 residues long. V shed 7 bases, J shed 2 bases, and the junction held 10 bases outside the gene matches. CDR3 sequence reads: CASTWTGLGAGNTIYF. DNA for the CDR3: TGTGCCAGTACCTGGACAGGGCTAGGCGCTGGAAACACCATATATTTT.

In DNA form, the CDR3 reads TGTGCCAGCAGCTTAGAAGGTCGGGGGGGCATGGATACGCAGTATTTT. This sequence encodes CASSLEGRGGMDTQYF. The genes are TRBV11-1 and TRBJ2-3; the match to TRBD2 covers 8 bases. After removal of 1 base from V and 6 bases from J, the junction contained 9 bases not matched to a gene. CDR1 SGHAT and CDR2 FQDESV come from the germline V gene (reference sequence). CDR3 size: 16 residues.

The chain recombines TRBV6-4 with TRBJ2-1; 9 bases map to TRBD2. In germline, CDR1 is MRHNA, CDR2 SNTAGT. V lost 9 bases, J lost 5 bases, and 8 bases stayed unmatched. This CDR3 region has 14 residues. For the CDR3, the DNA is TGTGCCAGTGATAAGACTAGCGGAGACAATGAGCAGTTCTTC. This gives the protein CASDKTSGDNEQFF.

The rearrangement uses TRBV19 and TRBJ2-3; D may be TRBD2 (7 bases). V lost 7 bases, J lost 0 bases, and 14 bases lay in between. There are 15 residues in the CDR3. Looked up from germline, CDR1 is LNHDA and CDR2 is SQIVND (reference sequence). The CDR3 DNA reads TGTGCCAGTACAAGGGGGGGTGATAGCACAGATACGCAGTATTTT. Translating it yields CASTRGGDSTDTQYF.

The rearrangement links TRBV5-1 to TRBJ1-3; D possibly corresponds to TRBD1 (6 bases). Trimming cost V 0 bases and J 2 bases, with 9 bases left between them. This CDR3 spans 15 amino acids. Per the germline V gene, CDR1 is SGHRS and CDR2 is YFSETQ. This CDR3 reads CASSLGGTTGNTIYF. The CDR3 nucleotides are TGCGCCAGCAGCTTGGGTGGGACAACTGGAAACACCATATATTTT.

The J gene is TRBJ2-7, the V gene TRBV24-1, with D maybe TRBD1 (6 bases). The germline CDR1 and CDR2 sequences are KGHDR and SFDVKD. Trimming took 3 bases from V and 3 from J, leaving 8 bases between them. CDR3 length: 13 residues. The CDR3 DNA is TGTGCCACCAGTGATGGACAGCACTACGAGCAGTACTTC. It is translated as CATSDGQHYEQYF.

The chain carries TRBV7-9 and TRBJ2-5; 7 bases line up with TRBD2. The germline V gene has CDR1 SEHNR and CDR2 FQNEAQ (reference sequence). The CDR3 extends over 14 amino acids. Losses at the gene ends were 5 bases for V and 1 base for J; bases not matched to a gene: 4. The CDR3 DNA follows: TGTGCCAGCAGCCCCCGGGGGGTCCAAGAGACCCAGTACTTC. The encoded protein is CASSPRGVQETQYF.

The rearrangement links TRBV6-5 to TRBJ2-3, with D uncertain. The CDR3 sequence is 13 residues long. The V and J ends lost 4 bases and 3 bases respectively, with 8 bases between them. CDR1 is MNHEY and CDR2 is SVGAGI in the germline V gene. This CDR3 is CASSFAKTDTQYF. In nucleotides, the CDR3 is TGTGCCAGCAGTTTCGCTAAGACAGATACGCAGTATTTT.

V gene TRBV20-1 combines with J gene TRBJ1-1; D is ambiguous. Germline CDR1 and CDR2: DFQATT and SNEGSKA (reference sequence). V was clipped by 5 bases and J by 5 bases, with 9 bases between them. This CDR3 spans 11 amino acids. The CDR3, as DNA: TGCAGTGCTCTTCTAGAAACTGAAGCTTTCTTT. It translates to CSALLETEAFF.

The J gene is TRBJ1-2, the V gene TRBV5-6, with TRBD1 as a possible D gene (5 bases). The CDR3 covers 13 residues. The germline V gene has CDR1 SGHDT and CDR2 YYEEEE. V was cut by 5 bases and J by 8 bases, with 16 bases left in between. CDR3 in amino acids: CASSRARVEGYTF. The CDR3 bases are TGTGCCAGCAGTCGAGCCAGGGTTGAAGGCTACACCTTC.

The CDR3 region is CASTLKREGLETQYF. The CDR3 bases are TGTGCCAGCACCCTCAAGCGGGAGGGATTAGAGACCCAGTACTTC. This chain links TRBV11-2 with TRBJ2-5; 10 bases agree with TRBD2. This CDR3 is built from 15 residues. Germline V gene sequence: CDR1 SGHAT, CDR2 FQNNGV. V lost 7 bases, J lost 4 bases, and 9 bases stayed unmatched.

This chain joins TRBV25-1 and TRBJ2-1; the match to TRBD2 covers 11 bases. The V and J ends lost 7 bases and 10 bases, in that order; junction bases with no gene match: 9. This CDR3 has 14 residues. Looked up from germline, CDR1 is MGHDK and CDR2 is SYGVNS. The CDR3 DNA follows: TGTGCCAGCATAAATAGCGGGGGGGCCCGGGAGCAGTTCTTC. Amino acid sequence: CASINSGGAREQFF. Combining the CDR3 with reference TRBV25-1 and TRBJ2-1 gives the whole variable domain EADIYQTPRYLVIGTGKKITLECSQTMGHDKMYWYQQDPGMELHLIHYSYGVNSTEKGDLSSESTVSRIRTEHFPLTLESARPSHTSQYLCASINSGGAREQFFGPGTRLTVL.

The genes are TRBV30 and TRBJ2-3, with TRBD1 matching 8 bases. The CDR3 consists of 15 residues. Germline-derived CDR1 and CDR2 are GTSNPN and SVGIG (reference sequence). V lost 1 base to trimming and J lost 3 bases; unmatched junction nucleotides: 6. The CDR3 DNA reads TGTGCCTGGAGTGGAGGCAGGGGGCTTACAGATACGCAGTATTTT. Translated, it gives CAWSGGRGLTDTQYF.

The V call is TRBV18, the J call TRBJ1-2; 7 nucleotides line up with TRBD1. Germline CDR1 reads KGHSH; CDR2 reads LQKENI. With 2 bases clipped from V and 2 bases from J, the junction kept 8 bases outside the gene matches. CDR3 length equals 16 residues. CDR3 DNA: TGTGCCAGCTCACCATTGGGGGACAGAAACAACTATGGCTACACCTTC. It codes for CASSPLGDRNNYGYTF. The full variable domain, in which reference TRBV18 and TRBJ1-2 provide the parts outside the CDR3, is NAGVMQNPRHLVRRRGQEARLRCSPMKGHSHVYWYRQLPEEGLKFMVYLQKENIIDESGMPKERFSAEFPKEGPSILRIQQVVRGDSAAYFCASSPLGDRNNYGYTFGSGTRLTVV.

The chain employs TRBV7-9 and TRBJ2-1, with D possibly TRBD2 on 6 matching bases. V lost 5 bases and J 1 base, leaving 12 bases between the germline ends. This CDR3 has 15 residues. CDR1 and CDR2 (germline): SEHNR, FQNEAQ (reference sequence). This CDR3 reads CASSPTGGSYNEQFF. The CDR3 DNA sequence: TGTGCCAGCAGCCCCACCGGGGGATCCTACAATGAGCAGTTCTTC.